The rows below give T cell receptor beta chains drawn from one sample of a study of blood T cell repertoires in COVID-19. Method: immunoSEQ multiplex PCR; TCRdb's copy keeps in-frame clones and lacks some. The table includes some 67,000 clones, around 87% detected once. Sequences were obtained from peripheral blood. These receptors were collected from a man in his fifties or sixties with active COVID-19. CDR3s include the opening cysteine and the closing phenylalanine or tryptophan. Each record gives: CDR3 protein, CDR3 DNA, V gene, clone size, J gene, D gene. D genes are given only for firm matches. Not all rows give a size; the values are once, few, many and, for expanded clones, a class.

CDR3 protein: CASSLSSHGGAFF
CDR3 DNA: TGTGCCAGCAGTTTATCGTCCCACGGGGGGGCTTTCTTT
V gene: TRBV27
clone size: -
J gene: TRBJ1-1
D gene: -

CDR3 protein: CASSSGGSSYNEQFF
CDR3 DNA: TGCGCCAGCAGCTCCGGGGGAAGCTCCTACAATGAGCAGTTCTTC
V gene: TRBV5-1
clone size: -
J gene: TRBJ2-1
D gene: -

CDR3 protein: CASSLNNEQFF
CDR3 DNA: TGTGCCAGCAGTCTTAACAATGAGCAGTTCTTC
V gene: TRBV6-5
clone size: -
J gene: TRBJ2-1
D gene: -

CDR3 protein: CASSPMTGGSTQYF
CDR3 DNA: TGTGCCAGCAGCCCTATGACCGGGGGGAGTACGCAGTATTTT
V gene: TRBV7-8
clone size: -
J gene: TRBJ2-3
D gene: TRBD2

CDR3 protein: CASSYRDFYGYTF
CDR3 DNA: TGTGCCAGCAGTTACCGGGACTTCTATGGCTACACCTTC
V gene: TRBV6-5
clone size: once
J gene: TRBJ1-2
D gene: -

CDR3 protein: CASSQGGLAGGIDTQYF
CDR3 DNA: TGTGCCAGCAGCCAAGGGGGCCTAGCGGGAGGTATAGATACGCAGTATTTT
V gene: TRBV3-1/TRBV3-2
clone size: -
J gene: TRBJ2-3
D gene: TRBD2

CDR3 protein: CASSQDLVSSYNEQFF
CDR3 DNA: TGCGCCAGCAGCCAAGACCTAGTGAGCTCCTACAATGAGCAGTTCTTC
V gene: TRBV4-1
clone size: -
J gene: TRBJ2-1
D gene: -

CDR3 protein: CASSPHSGSGEATQYF
CDR3 DNA: TGTGCCAGCAGCCCCCATAGCGGGAGTGGGGAAGCTACGCAGTATTTT
V gene: TRBV7-2
clone size: -
J gene: TRBJ2-3
D gene: TRBD2

CDR3 protein: CATSEGRSTNEKLFF
CDR3 DNA: TGTGCCACCTCCGAAGGGAGATCAACTAATGAAAAACTGTTTTTT
V gene: TRBV24-1
clone size: once
J gene: TRBJ1-4
D gene: -

CDR3 protein: CASSPSYRVGNEQFF
CDR3 DNA: TGTGCCAGCAGCCCCAGTTACAGGGTGGGCAATGAGCAGTTCTTC
V gene: TRBV3-1/TRBV3-2
clone size: -
J gene: TRBJ2-1
D gene: -

CDR3 protein: CASSLTIGSGRTGELFF
CDR3 DNA: TGTGCTAGCAGCTTAACTATAGGGAGCGGGAGAACCGGGGAGCTGTTTTTT
V gene: TRBV7-7
clone size: -
J gene: TRBJ2-2
D gene: TRBD2

CDR3 protein: CASSEPGQGAGANVLTF
CDR3 DNA: TGTGCCAGCAGCGAACCGGGACAGGGGGCTGGGGCCAACGTCCTGACTTTC
V gene: TRBV9
clone size: -
J gene: TRBJ2-6
D gene: TRBD1

CDR3 protein: CASSQQTRVGADTQYF
CDR3 DNA: TGCGCCAGCAGTCAACAAACACGGGTAGGGGCAGATACGCAGTATTTT
V gene: TRBV23-1
clone size: -
J gene: TRBJ2-3
D gene: -

CDR3 protein: CASSDQAEAFF
CDR3 DNA: TGTGCCAGCAGTGACCAGGCAGAGGCTTTCTTT
V gene: TRBV2
clone size: -
J gene: TRBJ1-1
D gene: -

CDR3 protein: CASSEARLAGYQETQYF
CDR3 DNA: TGTGCCAGCAGTGAAGCACGGCTAGCGGGATACCAAGAGACCCAGTACTTC
V gene: TRBV6-1
clone size: -
J gene: TRBJ2-5
D gene: TRBD2

CDR3 protein: CASCPQVAYEQYF
CDR3 DNA: TGTGCCAGCTGTCCTCAGGTAGCCTACGAGCAGTACTTC
V gene: TRBV7-2
clone size: -
J gene: TRBJ2-7
D gene: -

CDR3 protein: CASSGQPLQETQYF
CDR3 DNA: TGTGCCAGCAGTGGACAGCCATTACAAGAGACCCAGTACTTC
V gene: TRBV11-2
clone size: -
J gene: TRBJ2-5
D gene: -

CDR3 protein: CASSARVGRVGNEQFF
CDR3 DNA: TGTGCCAGCAGCGCAAGGGTAGGCAGGGTCGGCAATGAGCAGTTCTTC
V gene: TRBV7-3
clone size: -
J gene: TRBJ2-1
D gene: -

CDR3 protein: CASSSTKAGGQETQYF
CDR3 DNA: TGTGCCAGCAGTTCCACCAAAGCGGGAGGGCAAGAGACCCAGTACTTC
V gene: TRBV27
clone size: -
J gene: TRBJ2-5
D gene: TRBD2

CDR3 protein: CASSEARGVAGNEQFF
CDR3 DNA: TGTGCCAGCAGTGAAGCCCGGGGGGTGGCGGGAAATGAGCAGTTCTTC
V gene: TRBV2
clone size: -
J gene: TRBJ2-1
D gene: TRBD2

CDR3 protein: CASRPDRGSYNEQFF
CDR3 DNA: TGCGCCAGCCGCCCGGACAGGGGCTCCTACAATGAGCAGTTCTTC
V gene: TRBV5-1
clone size: -
J gene: TRBJ2-1
D gene: TRBD1

CDR3 protein: CASSQEGLGANNYEQYF
CDR3 DNA: TGTGCCAGCAGCCAAGAAGGTCTGGGAGCCAATAACTACGAGCAGTACTTC
V gene: TRBV4-2
clone size: -
J gene: TRBJ2-7
D gene: -

CDR3 protein: CASSLLTGSSYNEQFF
CDR3 DNA: TGTGCCAGCAGCCTACTGACAGGGAGCTCCTACAATGAGCAGTTCTTC
V gene: TRBV3-1/TRBV3-2
clone size: -
J gene: TRBJ2-1
D gene: TRBD1

CDR3 protein: CASSPRRGAYNEQFF
CDR3 DNA: TGTGCCAGCAGCCCCCGGCGGGGCGCCTACAATGAGCAGTTCTTC
V gene: TRBV3-1/TRBV3-2
clone size: -
J gene: TRBJ2-1
D gene: -